These 15 T cell receptor beta chains came from one sample sequenced in a study of neurological immune-mediated disorders. In TCRdb, the 5' RACE reads were re-called with MiXCR into one record per CDR3 protein. The sample lists fewer than 65,000 distinct CDR3 sequences; 9% to 12% were seen once. The specimen was PBMCs. These receptors were collected from a man between 65 and 85 years old with HTLV-1-associated myelopathy (HAM/TSP).

This clonotype was seen repeatedly, ten times or more. CDR3 coding DNA: TGCGCCAGCAGCACCGGGACACTCTACGAGCAGTACTTC. Its translation: CASSTGTLYEQYF. The chain links TRBV5-1 to TRBJ2-7; TRBD1 might be the D (6 bases). Trimming took 4 bases from V and 3 from J, leaving 11 bases between them. The length of the CDR3 is 13 residues. Germline loops: CDR1 SGHRS, CDR2 YFSETQ.

This clonotype was seen many times. Sequence at one end of the junction differs from germline and may be a read error. This chain connects TRBV12-3 or TRBV12-4 to TRBJ2-2; 8 bases fit TRBD2. The CDR3 extends over 14 amino acids. This chain's CDR3 is CASRLAGNTGELFF. CDR3 in DNA: TGTGCCAGCAGGTTAGCGGGAAACACCGGGGAGCTGTTTTTT.

This clonotype occurred many times. The chain recombines TRBV20-1 with TRBJ2-3, with 10 positions matching TRBD2. The CDR3 has 15 residues. Germline CDR1 and CDR2: DFQATT and SNEGSKA (reference sequence). The V segment lost 3 bases and the J segment 1 base; nucleotides outside the gene matches: 4. CDR3 nucleotide sequence: TGCAGTGCTAGTCTTGGGACTAGCGGCACAGATACGCAGTATTTT. Amino acids: CSASLGTSGTDTQYF.

This clonotype appeared many times. V and J are TRBV20-1 and TRBJ2-3; TRBD2 is a possible D gene (6 bases). This CDR3 region has 14 residues. Per the germline V gene, CDR1 is DFQATT and CDR2 is SNEGSKA (reference sequence). The ends were cut back, 3 bases at V and 6 bases at J, with 16 bases in the middle. CDR3 amino acids: CSARVREALDTQYF. CDR3 nucleotides: TGCAGTGCTAGGGTCAGGGAGGCCCTCGATACGCAGTATTTT.

J is TRBJ2-2 and V is TRBV7-6, with 8 bases fitting TRBD1. V shed 5 bases and J 2 bases; nucleotides not matched to a gene: 10. Germline V gives CDR1 SGHVS, CDR2 FNYEAQ. The CDR3 is 17 amino acids. CDR3 bases: TGTGCCAGCAGCACCTTCGGCAGGGGGCTTAACACCGGGGAGCTGTTTTTT. It yields the protein CASSTFGRGLNTGELFF.

This clonotype was counted ten times or more. The chain uses TRBV5-1 and TRBJ2-3; possible D gene TRBD2, 5 bases. Trimming took off 0 bases at V and 11 bases at J, with 19 bases between the two ends. The CDR3 length is 15 residues. The germline gives CDR1 SGHRS, CDR2 YFSETQ. The CDR3 sequence: CASSLGVGSVVRQYF. The CDR3 region has the DNA TGCGCCAGCAGCTTGGGTGTGGGGAGCGTCGTTAGGCAGTATTTT.

This clonotype is classed as medium-sized. This chain uses TRBV10-3 with TRBJ2-3; maybe TRBD1 (5 bases). The length of the CDR3 is 14 residues. The V end was cut by 6 bases, the J end by 0 bases, with 10 bases between. The germline CDR1 and CDR2 sequences are ENHRY and SYGVKD. The CDR3 reads CAIRTGPSTDTQYF. The CDR3 DNA sequence: TGTGCCATCAGAACAGGACCCAGCACAGATACGCAGTATTTT.

The rearrangement joins TRBV28 to TRBJ2-2; no reliable D call. CDR3 length: 15 residues. Trimming stripped 9 bases from V and 1 base from J, with 15 bases between. Germline lookup yields CDR1 MDHEN and CDR2 SYDVKM. This CDR3 reads CASMVRKGNTGELFF. CDR3 DNA: TGTGCCAGTATGGTTCGAAAGGGGAACACCGGGGAGCTGTTTTTT.

This clonotype was seen ten or more times. The rearrangement joins TRBV20-1 to TRBJ2-7, with D possibly TRBD2 on 5 matching bases. CDR1 is DFQATT, CDR2 SNEGSKA, per germline (reference sequence). V lost 5 bases and J 6 bases, leaving 17 bases between the germline ends. The CDR3 contains 13 residues. This CDR3 is CSAFTSAVAEQYF. In DNA, the CDR3 is TGCAGTGCTTTTACCTCAGCGGTGGCCGAGCAGTACTTC.

This clonotype was seen ten or more times. V usage is TRBV29-1 and J usage is TRBJ2-3; D ambiguous. The CDR3 totals 10 residues. The germline V gene has CDR1 SQVTM and CDR2 ANQGSEA. V was pared by 4 bases and J by 6 bases, with 5 bases between. This CDR3 reads CSVVSDTQYF. CDR3 in DNA: TGCAGCGTTGTATCGGATACGCAGTATTTT.

This clonotype occurred many times. The chain uses TRBV5-1 and TRBJ2-7, with a possible D match to TRBD2 (6 bases). V lost 0 bases and J 3 bases, leaving 13 bases between the germline ends. This CDR3 contains 15 residues. Germline V CDR1 and CDR2: SGHRS, YFSETQ. This chain's CDR3 is CASSLGGGAVYEQYF. CDR3 in DNA: TGCGCCAGCAGCTTGGGGGGAGGAGCGGTCTACGAGCAGTACTTC.

Many counts were recorded for this clonotype. The chain carries TRBV5-1 and TRBJ2-5; D may be TRBD1 or TRBD2 (5 bases each). This CDR3 is built from 14 residues. CDR1 SGHRS and CDR2 YFSETQ come from the germline V gene. The V gene lost 0 bases and the J gene lost 1 base, with 7 bases spanning the gap. The CDR3 loop reads CASSLDGTQETQYF. CDR3 nucleotide sequence: TGCGCCAGCAGCTTGGACGGGACCCAAGAGACCCAGTACTTC.

This clonotype has ten or more counts. The V call is TRBV12-3 or TRBV12-4, the J call TRBJ1-1; perhaps TRBD1 as D (5 bases). V was shortened by 6 bases and J by 8 bases, with 13 bases between the two germline ends. CDR3 length: 12 residues. The CDR3 nucleotides read TGTGCCAGCAGCCACCTCGGGGGGGAAGCTTTCTTT. It yields the protein CASSHLGGEAFF.

Many counts were recorded for this clonotype. V and J are TRBV20-1 and TRBJ2-7; 9 bases fit TRBD2. This CDR3 is 15 amino acids long. The V gene's germline CDR1 is DFQATT and CDR2 SNEGSKA (reference sequence). Trimming took 1 base from V and 7 from J; bases not matched to a gene: 11. The CDR3 DNA reads as TGCAGTGCTAGAGGTGCGCGGGGGGGCTGGGGGGAGCAGTACTTC. This codes for CSARGARGGWGEQYF.

Ten or more counts support this clonotype. The rearrangement uses TRBV12-3 or TRBV12-4 and TRBJ1-5; 7 bases are a match to TRBD1. With V trimmed by 4 bases and J by 2 bases, 5 bases remained unmatched. The CDR3 extends over 15 amino acids. Written as DNA, the CDR3 is TGTGCCAGCAGTTCCCAGACAGGGCGCAATCAGCCCCAGCATTTT. Its translation is CASSSQTGRNQPQHF.